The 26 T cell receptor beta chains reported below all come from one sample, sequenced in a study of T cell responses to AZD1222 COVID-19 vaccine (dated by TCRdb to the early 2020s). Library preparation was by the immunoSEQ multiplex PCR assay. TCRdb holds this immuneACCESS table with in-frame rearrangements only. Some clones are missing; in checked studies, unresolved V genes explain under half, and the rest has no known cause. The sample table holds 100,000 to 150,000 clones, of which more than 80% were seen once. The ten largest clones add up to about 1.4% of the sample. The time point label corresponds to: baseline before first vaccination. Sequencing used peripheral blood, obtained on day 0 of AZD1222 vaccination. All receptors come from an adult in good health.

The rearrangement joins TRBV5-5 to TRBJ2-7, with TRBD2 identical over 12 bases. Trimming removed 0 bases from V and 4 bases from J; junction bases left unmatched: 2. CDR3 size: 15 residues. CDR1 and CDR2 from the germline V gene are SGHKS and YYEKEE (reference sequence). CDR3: CASSLELAGGYEQYF. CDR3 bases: TGTGCCAGCAGCTTGGAGCTAGCGGGAGGGTACGAGCAGTACTTC.

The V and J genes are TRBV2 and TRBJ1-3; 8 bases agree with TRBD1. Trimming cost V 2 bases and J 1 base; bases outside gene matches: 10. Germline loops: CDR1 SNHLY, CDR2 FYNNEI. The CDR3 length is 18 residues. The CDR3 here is CASSELDRVTTSGNTIYF. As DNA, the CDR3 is TGTGCCAGCAGTGAATTGGACAGGGTTACCACTTCTGGAAACACCATATATTTT.

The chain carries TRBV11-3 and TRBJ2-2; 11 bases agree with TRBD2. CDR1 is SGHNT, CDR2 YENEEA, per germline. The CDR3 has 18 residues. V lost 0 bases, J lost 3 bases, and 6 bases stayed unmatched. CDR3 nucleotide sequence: TGTGCCAGCAGCTTAGACAGGTGGGGACTAGCGGACACCGGGGAGCTGTTTTTT. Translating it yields CASSLDRWGLADTGELFF.

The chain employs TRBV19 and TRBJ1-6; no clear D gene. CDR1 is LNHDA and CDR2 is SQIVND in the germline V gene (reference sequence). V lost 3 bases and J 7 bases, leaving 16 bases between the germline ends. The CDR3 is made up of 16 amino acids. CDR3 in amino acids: CASSMSPPSPNSPLHF. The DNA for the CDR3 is TGTGCCAGTAGTATGTCCCCCCCGTCGCCGAATTCACCCCTCCACTTT.

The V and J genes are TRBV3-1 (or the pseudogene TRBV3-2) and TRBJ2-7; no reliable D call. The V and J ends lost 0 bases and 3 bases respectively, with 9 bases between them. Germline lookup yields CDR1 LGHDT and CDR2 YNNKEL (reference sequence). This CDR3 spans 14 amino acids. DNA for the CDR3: TGTGCCAGCAGCCAAGATCGGGTTATCTACGAGCAGTACTTC. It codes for CASSQDRVIYEQYF.

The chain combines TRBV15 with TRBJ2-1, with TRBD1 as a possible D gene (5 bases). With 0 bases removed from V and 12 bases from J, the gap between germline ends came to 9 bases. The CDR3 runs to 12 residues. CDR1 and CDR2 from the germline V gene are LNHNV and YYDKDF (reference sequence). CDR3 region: CATSREGRAQFF. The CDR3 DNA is TGTGCCACCAGCAGAGAAGGCAGGGCGCAGTTCTTC.

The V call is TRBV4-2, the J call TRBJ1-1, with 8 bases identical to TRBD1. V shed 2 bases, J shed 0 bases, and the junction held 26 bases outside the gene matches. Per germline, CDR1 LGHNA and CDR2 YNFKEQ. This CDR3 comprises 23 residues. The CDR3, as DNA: TGTGCCAGCAGCCAAATAATCATCGCCGGGTCCCCGGACAGGGCGAAAATGAACACTGAAGCTTTCTTT. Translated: CASSQIIIAGSPDRAKMNTEAFF.

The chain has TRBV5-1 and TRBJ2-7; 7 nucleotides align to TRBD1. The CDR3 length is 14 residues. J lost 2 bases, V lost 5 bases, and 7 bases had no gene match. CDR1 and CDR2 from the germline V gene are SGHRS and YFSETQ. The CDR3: CASSPGQATYEQYF. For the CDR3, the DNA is TGCGCCAGCAGTCCCGGACAGGCAACCTACGAGCAGTACTTC.

This chain's CDR3 is CASSLAPRAEQYF. The DNA for the CDR3 is TGTGCCAGCAGTTTGGCCCCGCGGGCCGAGCAGTACTTC. The V call is TRBV27, the J call TRBJ2-7; a weak D match, TRBD2 (5 bases). The CDR3 totals 13 residues. With 3 bases removed from V and 6 bases from J, the gap between germline ends came to 12 bases. CDR1 is MNHEY and CDR2 is SMNVEV in the germline V gene (reference sequence).

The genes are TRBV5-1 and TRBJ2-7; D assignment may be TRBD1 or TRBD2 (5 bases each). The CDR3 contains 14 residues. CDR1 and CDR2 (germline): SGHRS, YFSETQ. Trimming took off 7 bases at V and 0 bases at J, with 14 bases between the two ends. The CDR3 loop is CASRRGSLSYEQYF. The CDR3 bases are TGCGCCAGCCGACGGGGCAGTCTCTCCTACGAGCAGTACTTC.

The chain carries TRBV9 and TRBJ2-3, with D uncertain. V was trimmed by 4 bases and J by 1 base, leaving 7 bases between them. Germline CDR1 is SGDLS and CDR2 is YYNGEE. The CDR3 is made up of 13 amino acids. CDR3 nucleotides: TGTGCCAGCAGCCCTCCTCGCACAGATACGCAGTATTTT. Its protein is CASSPPRTDTQYF.

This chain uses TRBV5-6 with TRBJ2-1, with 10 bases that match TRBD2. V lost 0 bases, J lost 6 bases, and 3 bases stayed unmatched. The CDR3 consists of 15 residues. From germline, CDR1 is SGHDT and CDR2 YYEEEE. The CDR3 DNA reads TGTGCCAGCAGCTTGGGCAGCGGGAGGGCCAATGAGCAGTTCTTC. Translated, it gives CASSLGSGRANEQFF.

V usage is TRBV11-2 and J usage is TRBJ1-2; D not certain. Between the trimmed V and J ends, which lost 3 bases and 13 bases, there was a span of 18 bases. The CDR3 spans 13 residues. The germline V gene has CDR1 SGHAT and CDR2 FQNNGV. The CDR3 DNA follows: TGTGCCAGCAGCTTCTATGCTATCAGCCAGAGCACCTTC. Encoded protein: CASSFYAISQSTF.

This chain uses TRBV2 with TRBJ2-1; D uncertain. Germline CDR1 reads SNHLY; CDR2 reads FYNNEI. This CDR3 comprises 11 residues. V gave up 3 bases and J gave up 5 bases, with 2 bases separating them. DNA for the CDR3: TGTGCCAGCAGTGAGCACAATGAGCAGTTCTTC. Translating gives CASSEHNEQFF.

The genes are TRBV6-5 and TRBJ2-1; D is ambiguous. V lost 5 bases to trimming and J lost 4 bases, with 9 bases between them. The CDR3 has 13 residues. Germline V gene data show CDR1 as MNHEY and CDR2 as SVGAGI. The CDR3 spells CASSTAQYNEQFF. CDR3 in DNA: TGTGCCAGCAGTACCGCCCAGTACAATGAGCAGTTCTTC.

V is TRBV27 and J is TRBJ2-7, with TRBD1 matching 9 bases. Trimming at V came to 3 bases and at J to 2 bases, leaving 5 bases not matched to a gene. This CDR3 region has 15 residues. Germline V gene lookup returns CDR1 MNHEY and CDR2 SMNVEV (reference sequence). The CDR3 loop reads CASSFRDRDPYEQYF. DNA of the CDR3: TGTGCCAGCAGTTTCCGGGACAGGGACCCCTACGAGCAGTACTTC.

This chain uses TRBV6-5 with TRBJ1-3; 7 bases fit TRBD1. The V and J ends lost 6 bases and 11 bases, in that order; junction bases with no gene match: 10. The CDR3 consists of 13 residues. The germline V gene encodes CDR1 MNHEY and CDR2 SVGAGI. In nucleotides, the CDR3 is TGTGCCAGCAGCTCCTTGACAGGGTCGGCCATATATTTT. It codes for CASSSLTGSAIYF.

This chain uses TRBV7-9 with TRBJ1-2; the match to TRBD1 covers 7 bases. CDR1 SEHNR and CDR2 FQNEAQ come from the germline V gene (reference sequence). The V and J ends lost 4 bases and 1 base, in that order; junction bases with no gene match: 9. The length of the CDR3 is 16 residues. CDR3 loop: CASSSTQGFVNYGYTF. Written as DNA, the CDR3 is TGTGCCAGCAGCTCGACACAGGGGTTCGTTAACTATGGCTACACCTTC.

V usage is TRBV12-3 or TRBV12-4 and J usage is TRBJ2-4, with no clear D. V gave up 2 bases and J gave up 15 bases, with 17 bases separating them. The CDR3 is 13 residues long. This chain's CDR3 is CASSLSLPALAYF. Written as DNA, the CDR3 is TGTGCCAGCAGTTTATCACTCCCTGCCCTCGCGTACTTC.

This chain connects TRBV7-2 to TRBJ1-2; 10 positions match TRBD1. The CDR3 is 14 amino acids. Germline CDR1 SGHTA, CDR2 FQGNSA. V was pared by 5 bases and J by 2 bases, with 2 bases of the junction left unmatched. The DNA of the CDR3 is TGTGCCAGCAGCCGGGACAGGGGCAACTATGGCTACACCTTC. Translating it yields CASSRDRGNYGYTF.

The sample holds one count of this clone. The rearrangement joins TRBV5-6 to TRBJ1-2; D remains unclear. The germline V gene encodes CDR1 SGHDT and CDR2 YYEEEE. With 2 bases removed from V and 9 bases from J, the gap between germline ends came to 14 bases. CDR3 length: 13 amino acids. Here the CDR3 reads CASSFIGGVRYTF. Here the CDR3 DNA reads TGTGCCAGCAGCTTCATAGGCGGGGTACGCTACACCTTC.

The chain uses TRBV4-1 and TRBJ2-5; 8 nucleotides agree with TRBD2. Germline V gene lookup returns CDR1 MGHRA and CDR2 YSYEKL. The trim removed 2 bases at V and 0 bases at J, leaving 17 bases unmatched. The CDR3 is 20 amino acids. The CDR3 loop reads CASSQLPGLVFRGNQETQYF. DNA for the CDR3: TGCGCCAGCAGCCAACTCCCGGGACTAGTATTCCGGGGCAACCAAGAGACCCAGTACTTC.

In nucleotides, the CDR3 is TGTGCCAGCAGCTCAAGCCGGGACAGGGTTCGCCGTACCTTC. Its protein product is CASSSSRDRVRRTF. The chain is built from TRBV11-2 and TRBJ1-2; 9 bases match TRBD1. The CDR3 consists of 14 residues. After removal of 4 bases from V and 14 bases from J, the junction contained 14 bases not matched to a gene. The germline V gene encodes CDR1 SGHAT and CDR2 FQNNGV.

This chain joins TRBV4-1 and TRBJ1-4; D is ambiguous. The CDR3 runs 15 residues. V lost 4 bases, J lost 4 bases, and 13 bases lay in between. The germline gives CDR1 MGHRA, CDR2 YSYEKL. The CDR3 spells CASSPGSQLNEKLFF. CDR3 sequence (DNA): TGCGCCAGCAGCCCCGGGAGTCAGCTTAATGAAAAACTGTTTTTT.

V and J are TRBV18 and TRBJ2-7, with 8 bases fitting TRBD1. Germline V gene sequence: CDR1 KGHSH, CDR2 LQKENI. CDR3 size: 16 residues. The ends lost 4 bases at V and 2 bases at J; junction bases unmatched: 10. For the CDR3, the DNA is TGTGCCAGCTCACTGCCTTGGGGGGACAGGACCTACGAGCAGTACTTC. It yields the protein CASSLPWGDRTYEQYF. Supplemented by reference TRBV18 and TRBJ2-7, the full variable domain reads NAGVMQNPRHLVRRRGQEARLRCSPMKGHSHVYWYRQLPEEGLKFMVYLQKENIIDESGMPKERFSAEFPKEGPSILRIQQVVRGDSAAYFCASSLPWGDRTYEQYFGPGTRLTVT.

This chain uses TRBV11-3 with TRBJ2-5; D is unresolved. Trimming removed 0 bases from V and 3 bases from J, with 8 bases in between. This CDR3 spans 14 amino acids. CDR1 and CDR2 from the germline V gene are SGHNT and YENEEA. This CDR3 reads CASSLDDREETQYF. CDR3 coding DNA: TGTGCCAGCAGCTTAGATGATAGAGAAGAGACCCAGTACTTC.